This T cell receptor beta chain derives from a study of T cell changes during pregnancy in multiple sclerosis. Some clones are missing from TCRdb's copy, which holds only in-frame ones; the method was immunoSEQ multiplex PCR. The sample has roughly 42,000 clones, 90% to 95% seen once. This CDR3 region has 14 residues. V was trimmed by 11 bases and J by 0 bases, leaving 14 bases between them. CDR1 is SNHLY, CDR2 FYNNEI, per germline. The chain joins TRBV2 to TRBJ1-5; TRBD1 might be the D (5 bases). The sequence came from a female donor with multiple sclerosis, enrolled in a pregnancy study. The starting material was CD4+ T cells from peripheral blood mononuclear cells, obtained after pregnancy. CDR3 coding DNA: TGTGCCGGGGGAGGCGGTCTTAGCAATCAGCCCCAGCATTTT. This sequence encodes CAGGGGLSNQPQHF.